The 18 T cell receptor beta chains in this list originate from one sample, sequenced in a study of cytomegalovirus exposure and HLA in healthy donors. The primer mix had 60 Vbeta and 13 Jbeta primers. Clones were read by immunoSEQ multiplex PCR, and TCRdb kept only the in-frame ones, dropping some. The sample has 100,000 to 150,000 clones, 80% seen once. The sample was PBMCs. The receptors here all came from a female donor in good health and CMV-seronegative.

The chain has TRBV9 and TRBJ1-1; D not resolved. V lost 4 bases and J 1 base, leaving 11 bases between the germline ends. In germline, CDR1 is SGDLS, CDR2 YYNGEE. This CDR3 is built from 14 residues. CDR3 amino acids: CASSPTTGNTEAFF. In DNA form, the CDR3 reads TGTGCCAGCAGCCCAACTACCGGGAACACTGAAGCTTTCTTT.

The chain carries TRBV19 and TRBJ2-6; tentatively, D is TRBD2 (5 bases). V was pared by 5 bases and J by 0 bases, with 8 bases between. This CDR3 is built from 15 residues. Germline CDR1 reads LNHDA; CDR2 reads SQIVND (reference sequence). CDR3 in amino acids: CASSEGISGANVLTF. The DNA for the CDR3 is TGTGCCAGTAGTGAGGGAATCTCTGGGGCCAACGTCCTGACTTTC.

The chain combines TRBV10-3 with TRBJ2-1; 8 positions agree with TRBD1. Per the germline V gene, CDR1 is ENHRY and CDR2 is SYGVKD. This CDR3 is 12 amino acids long. The V and J ends lost 10 bases and 5 bases, in that order; junction bases with no gene match: 4. CDR3 in amino acids: CANGQGHNEQFF. In DNA, the CDR3 is TGTGCCAATGGACAGGGCCACAATGAGCAGTTCTTC.

In its sample, this clone was seen a few times. The rearrangement joins TRBV28 to TRBJ1-2; 12 positions match TRBD1. CDR3 length equals 15 residues. Germline values: CDR1 MDHEN, CDR2 SYDVKM. The ends lost 5 bases at V and 7 bases at J; junction bases unmatched: 8. CDR3 sequence: CASSKPGQGAGGYTF. CDR3 DNA: TGTGCCAGCAGTAAACCGGGACAGGGGGCAGGTGGCTACACCTTC.

The rearrangement links TRBV11-3 to TRBJ2-1; 9 positions match TRBD1. Germline-derived CDR1 and CDR2 are SGHNT and YENEEA. Losses at the gene ends were 4 bases for V and 9 bases for J; bases not matched to a gene: 10. The CDR3 is 15 residues long. The CDR3 nucleotides are TGTGCCAGCAGCTCCCCGGGACAGGGAACTAGTGAGCAGTTCTTC. This encodes CASSSPGQGTSEQFF.

The chain carries TRBV21-1 and TRBJ2-7; the D call TRBD2 from the table was never checked on the DNA. TRBV21-1 is recorded as a pseudogene. The CDR3 has 13 residues. The CDR3 loop is CASSKRGSYEQYF. CDR3 nucleotide sequence: TGTGCCAGCAGCAAACGGGGGTCCTACGAGCAGTACTTC.

V and J are TRBV6-1 and TRBJ1-1; 10 nucleotides match TRBD1. V dropped 6 bases and J dropped 3; count of bases not matched to a gene: 4. CDR1 is MNHNS and CDR2 is SASEGT in the germline V gene. CDR3 size: 14 residues. The CDR3 protein is CASRRTGGDTEAFF. The DNA for the CDR3 is TGTGCCAGCAGGAGGACAGGGGGGGACACTGAAGCTTTCTTT.

The chain joins TRBV11-2 to TRBJ2-1; 13 nucleotides line up with TRBD2. The germline gives CDR1 SGHAT, CDR2 FQNNGV. The CDR3 is 15 residues long. The J segment lost 8 bases and the V segment lost 6 bases, leaving 7 bases of the junction unmatched. CDR3 residues: CASSWTSGSDYEQFF. CDR3 bases: TGTGCCAGCAGTTGGACTAGCGGGAGTGACTATGAGCAGTTCTTC.

This CDR3 is CASSPRGTISYEQYF. The CDR3 bases are TGTGCCAGCAGCCCCCGAGGGACTATATCCTACGAGCAGTACTTC. This chain uses TRBV9 with TRBJ2-7; 7 bases fit TRBD2. CDR3 length: 15 amino acids. Germline values: CDR1 SGDLS, CDR2 YYNGEE. The J segment lost 1 base and the V segment lost 4 bases, leaving 8 bases of the junction unmatched.

The chain recombines TRBV9 with TRBJ2-4; tentative D call: TRBD1 (5 bases). Germline values: CDR1 SGDLS, CDR2 YYNGEE. V gave up 4 bases and J gave up 0 bases, with 11 bases separating them. The CDR3 contains 15 residues. As DNA, the CDR3 is TGTGCCAGCAGCACTCCGACAGAAGCCAAAAACATTCAGTACTTC. It translates to CASSTPTEAKNIQYF.

This clone was detected a few times. This chain links TRBV30 with TRBJ2-5; maybe TRBD2 (7 bases). V was cut by 3 bases and J by 5 bases, with 16 bases left in between. CDR3 size: 14 residues. The V gene's germline CDR1 is GTSNPN and CDR2 SVGIG (reference sequence). CDR3: CAWSGTRGGETQYF. The CDR3 DNA is TGTGCCTGGAGCGGAACCAGGGGAGGGGAGACCCAGTACTTC.

The genes are TRBV2 and TRBJ1-5; D is undetermined. The CDR3 loop spans 14 amino acids. From germline, CDR1 is SNHLY and CDR2 FYNNEI. V dropped 8 bases and J dropped 4 bases, with 15 bases sitting between them. The CDR3 spells CASWAGRANQPQHF. Written as DNA, the CDR3 is TGTGCCAGCTGGGCCGGGAGAGCGAATCAGCCCCAGCATTTT. The variable domain in full, with the rest retrieved from reference TRBV2 and TRBJ1-5, is EPEVTQTPSHQVTQMGQEVILRCVPISNHLYFYWYRQILGQKVEFLVSFYNNEISEKSEIFDDQFSVERPDGSNFTLKIRSTKLEDSAMYFCASWAGRANQPQHFGDGTRLSIL.

This chain joins TRBV10-2 and TRBJ2-3, with a weak D call TRBD2 (6 bases). Trimming shortened V by 4 bases and J by 2 bases, and 22 bases separated the two germline ends. CDR1 WSHSY and CDR2 SAAADI come from the germline V gene. The CDR3 contains 18 residues. The CDR3 region has the DNA TGCGCCAGCAGTGCGGGGGTGGAATTCCCACCCTACACAGATACGCAGTATTTT. It yields the protein CASSAGVEFPPYTDTQYF.

This clone was counted a single time. This chain connects TRBV2 to TRBJ1-3; D perhaps matches TRBD1 (6 bases). Germline V gene data show CDR1 as SNHLY and CDR2 as FYNNEI. V was shortened by 8 bases and J by 4 bases, with 12 bases between the two germline ends. The CDR3 contains 13 residues. CDR3 sequence: CASQQGAGNTIYF. The CDR3 DNA follows: TGTGCCAGCCAACAGGGCGCGGGAAACACCATATATTTT.

There are a few counts of this clone. The chain is built from TRBV6-5 and TRBJ1-5; a possible D gene is TRBD1 (6 bases). CDR1 MNHEY and CDR2 SVGAGI come from the germline V gene. The CDR3 sequence is 13 residues long. The ends were cut back, 4 bases at V and 5 bases at J, with 9 bases in the middle. In DNA form, the CDR3 reads TGTGCCAGCAGTTGGACAGTTGATCAGCCCCAGCATTTT. Translating gives CASSWTVDQPQHF.

The CDR3 DNA sequence: TGCGCCACCCGGGACAGGGACTATGGCTACACCTTC. Translation: CATRDRDYGYTF. The chain has TRBV10-2 and TRBJ1-2; 9 bases map to TRBD1. The CDR3 covers 12 residues. Looked up from germline, CDR1 is WSHSY and CDR2 is SAAADI. V was pared by 10 bases and J by 3 bases, with 3 bases of the junction left unmatched.

The rearrangement joins TRBV10-1 to TRBJ1-5, with 8 nucleotides matching TRBD1. Trimming cost V 3 bases and J 6 bases; bases outside gene matches: 10. There are 16 residues in the CDR3. Germline V lookup: CDR1 WNHNN, CDR2 SYGVQD (reference sequence). The CDR3 DNA follows: TGCGCCAGCAGTGAAATAGGGACAGGCTCTAGTCAGCCCCAGCATTTT. Translating gives CASSEIGTGSSQPQHF.

V gene TRBV2 combines with J gene TRBJ1-5; D is unclear. The CDR3 has 13 amino acids. Per the germline V gene, CDR1 is SNHLY and CDR2 is FYNNEI. Deletions cut 3 bases from V and 8 bases from J, with 11 bases between. This CDR3 is CASSESPVEPQHF. Written as DNA, the CDR3 is TGTGCCAGCAGTGAGTCGCCGGTTGAGCCCCAGCATTTT.